This T cell receptor (beta chain) was sequenced in a study of tumor and adjacent non-tumor tissue in lung cancer (dated by TCRdb to between 2017 and 2018). Study-wide context: By cancer type, the cohort comprised about 13 adenocarcinoma patients, 2 squamous cell carcinoma patients and 1 small cell lung cancer patient. The study compared bulk TCRbeta repertoires between lung tumor tissue and matched distant non-tumor lung tissue from 15 lung cancer patients. In total, sequencing yielded over 95 million productive TCRbeta reads, which works out to an average of around 4.2 million reads per sample. The roughly 15 enrolled patients, of whom around 10 were men and 5 were women, were aged about 30 to 80 years and were diagnosed with TNM stage I to III disease. Around 30 paired specimens, one tumor and one normal lung sample per patient, were profiled by TCRbeta CDR3 sequencing.

RNA was isolated from bulk, unsorted tissue, and RNA quality was assessed with a NanoDrop ND-1000 and an Agilent 2100. Newly diagnosed lung cancer patients without prior chemotherapy who had been admitted for thoracic surgery in China between August and November 2014 were enrolled as donors. Patients with previous radiotherapy or chemotherapy, or with another concurrent cancer, were excluded from the study. Pieces of surgical tissue measuring about 1-2 cm3 were kept in RNAlater solution and held at -80 degrees C until needed. The library was prepared using multiplex PCR. Instrument on record: Illumina HiSeq 2500. TCRbeta libraries were constructed through three rounds of nested PCR with primers (Table S4) according to protocols adapted from ARM-PCR. Before sequencing, PCR products of 200-500 bp were cut from the gel and purified using the QIAquick gel extraction kit. On the study's bioinformatics: Trimmomatic was used to clean the reads, FLASH was used to merge the reads into complete CDR3 sequences, and MiTCR was used to assign the reads to V(D)J germline segments. Clonal diversity was computed as the inverse Simpson's index with VDJtools. Productive reads were defined as in-frame sequences without a premature stop codon. The public sequencing data were trimmed at Q25 with fastp and processed into clonotypes with MiXCR by TCRdb, which kept only in-frame beta chains. Identical CDR3 protein sequences are pooled into one entry, listed with their most common genes and DNA. Here the V and J calls rest on TCRdb's processing, not on the authors' analysis. The sample table shows approximately 150,000 distinct CDR3 sequences, and approximately 66% are seen once. The top ten constitute roughly 18% of the sample.

The V end gives up 5 bases and the J end 1 base, leaving 6 bases in the junction not matched to a gene. Spanning cysteine to phenylalanine, the CDR3 consists of 15 amino acids. The entry retains the CDR3 DNA only, 45 bases that are in frame from base 1. CDR1 and CDR2 (MNHNS, SASEGT) derive from the germline V gene. In the case of this clonotype: Its cognate antigen has yet to be identified. No per-base quality is available; no much larger clone lies one base away.

Points the paper makes about the study in general: Tumor tissue showed significantly higher TCR diversity (inverse Simpson) than normal lung tissue, at about 400 vs 150 (P = 0.0075, Mann-Whitney U test). Peripheral blood was not sequenced, so blood TCRbeta repertoires in these lung cancer patients were not examined. TCR diversity was significantly higher in younger patients, and higher tumor TCR diversity was associated with shorter overall and disease-free survival. The cohort had only about 14 patients, and the authors noted that larger samples and more detailed clinical data are needed. In normal lung, the top 100 clones accounted for a significantly larger cumulative share of the repertoire than in tumor tissue. Neither the sequencing platform nor unique molecular identifiers are named or mentioned anywhere in the methods.

The source of this sequence is a man aged 55 to 70 with small cell lung cancer. This chain is built from TRBV6-1 and TRBJ2-5, and 8 junctional nucleotides match TRBD2. Specimen: lung tumor tissue. The CDR3 reads CASSRGGLGQETQYF. The nucleotide sequence is given as TGTGCCAGCAGTCGGGGGGGGCTGGGCCAAGAGACCCAGTACTTC.